The 13 T cell receptor beta chains reported below all come from one sample, sequenced in a study of CD8+CD57+ T cells in acquired aplastic anemia. Individuals selected for sequencing had exhibited CD8+CD57+ cell expansion on flow cytometry. TCR beta VDJ combinations and CDR3 sequences were profiled from genomic DNA. TCRdb recomputed calls from the reads with MiXCR, one row per CDR3 protein. The top ten hold 7.8% of the sample, which has about 220,000 distinct CDR3 sequences, around 45% seen once. The sequenced sample was sorted CD4+, CD8+, or CD8+CD57+ T cells (not recorded which) from PBMCs. The receptors originated from a human donor with aplastic anemia.

For this clonotype: At one end the junction does not follow the germline gene, possibly because of a read error. V and J are TRBV7-4 and TRBJ2-7; 9 bases align to TRBD1. The CDR3 is 12 amino acids. Germline lookup yields CDR1 SGHVT and CDR2 SQSDAQ. The CDR3 region has the DNA TGTGCCAGCAGCCAAGCCGGGACAGGGCTTTCCTTC. This encodes CASSQAGTGLSF. Full variable domain (remainder filled in from reference TRBV7-4 and TRBJ2-7): GAGVSQSPRYKVAKRGRDVALRCDSISGHVTLYWYRQTLGQGSEVLTYSQSDAQRDKSGRPSGRFSAERPERSVSTLKIQRTEQGDSAVYLCASSQAGTGLSFGPGTRLTVT.

The table lists this clonotype with many counts. The chain joins TRBV14 to TRBJ1-2; TRBD1 matches 7 bases. Germline V lookup: CDR1 SGHDN, CDR2 FVKESK. V lost 1 base and J lost 4; bases outside the gene matches: 6. The CDR3 has 15 amino acids. The CDR3 here is CASSQGTGARYGYTF. In DNA, the CDR3 is TGTGCCAGCAGCCAAGGGACAGGCGCACGCTATGGCTACACCTTC.

The chain recombines TRBV7-2 with TRBJ1-6; D remains ambiguous. Germline V lookup: CDR1 SGHTA, CDR2 FQGNSA. The length of the CDR3 is 14 residues. The ends were cut back, 5 bases at V and 5 bases at J, with 10 bases in the middle. The CDR3 bases are TGTGCCAGCAGCCTAGACGGTCATAATTCACCCCTCCACTTT. Protein: CASSLDGHNSPLHF. Full variable domain (remainder filled in from reference TRBV7-2 and TRBJ1-6): GAGVSQSPSNKVTEKGKDVELRCDPISGHTALYWYRQSLGQGLEFLIYFQGNSAPDKSGLPSDRFSAERTGGSVSTLTIQRTQQEDSAVYLCASSLDGHNSPLHFGNGTRLTVT.

In this sample, this clonotype turned up many times. This chain uses TRBV7-3 with TRBJ2-7, with D perhaps assigned TRBD1 or TRBD2 (5 bases each). This CDR3 contains 17 residues. The V and J ends lost 0 bases and 4 bases respectively, with 19 bases between them. Germline CDR1 and CDR2: SGHTA and FQGTGA. This CDR3 is CASSLTPGPIPGYEQYF. In DNA, the CDR3 is TGTGCCAGCAGCTTAACTCCGGGACCCATCCCTGGATACGAGCAGTACTTC.

The rearrangement joins TRBV28 to TRBJ1-5; possibly TRBD1 for D (5 bases). CDR1 and CDR2 (germline): MDHEN, SYDVKM. V lost 6 bases and J 0 bases, leaving 12 bases between the germline ends. The CDR3 is 15 residues long. The CDR3 is CASSPGTLSNQPQHF. The DNA of the CDR3 is TGTGCCAGCAGCCCCGGGACGCTTAGCAATCAGCCCCAGCATTTT.

This clonotype was detected many times. The genes are TRBV24-1 and TRBJ2-2; weak D call: TRBD2 (5 bases). Trimming took 2 bases from V and 6 from J, leaving 21 bases between them. Germline values: CDR1 KGHDR, CDR2 SFDVKD. The CDR3 runs to 18 residues. The CDR3 DNA reads as TGTGCCACCAGTGATTCGTTACTAGAAATCGTAGGTCCCGGGGAGCTGTTTTTT. It is translated as CATSDSLLEIVGPGELFF.

J is TRBJ2-5 and V is TRBV12-5, with 7 nucleotides matching TRBD1. V was pared by 2 bases and J by 4 bases, with 19 bases of the junction left unmatched. Germline values: CDR1 LGHNT, CDR2 FRNRAP. The CDR3 loop spans 19 amino acids. The CDR3 protein is CASGLIDGFDRDFRETQYF. In DNA, the CDR3 is TGTGCTAGTGGTTTGATCGATGGATTTGACAGGGATTTTCGAGAGACCCAGTACTTC. Full variable domain (remainder filled in from reference TRBV12-5 and TRBJ2-5): DARVTQTPRHKVTEMGQEVTMRCQPILGHNTVFWYRQTMMQGLELLAYFRNRAPLDDSGMPKDRFSAEMPDATLATLKIQPSEPRDSAVYFCASGLIDGFDRDFRETQYFGPGTRLLVL.

The rearrangement links TRBV7-3 to TRBJ2-7; TRBD2 might be the D (6 bases). V was pared by 3 bases and J by 9 bases, with 9 bases between. The V gene's germline CDR1 is SGHTA and CDR2 FQGTGA. There are 11 residues in the CDR3. This CDR3 reads CASSLQGGQYF. For the CDR3, the DNA is TGTGCCAGCAGCTTGCAGGGAGGGCAGTACTTC.

Worth noting for this clonotype: A much larger clone lies a single base off, so this may be a read error. CDR3 protein: CAWDTRGMNTEAFF. Written as DNA, the CDR3 is TGTGCCTGGGACACAAGGGGTATGAACACTGAAGCTTTCTTT. The chain links TRBV30 to TRBJ1-1; tentative D call: TRBD1 (5 bases). CDR1 and CDR2 (germline): GTSNPN, SVGIG (reference sequence). The CDR3 consists of 14 residues. The V gene lost 5 bases and the J gene lost 0 bases, with 13 bases spanning the gap.

This clonotype has more than one count but fewer than ten. The chain carries TRBV14 and TRBJ2-1; D is perhaps TRBD2 (5 bases). The CDR3 spans 13 residues. The germline gives CDR1 SGHDN, CDR2 FVKESK. V was pared by 8 bases and J by 7 bases, with 15 bases between. The CDR3 protein is CASGLQQRNEQFF. In nucleotides, the CDR3 is TGTGCCAGCGGCCTCCAACAGCGGAATGAGCAGTTCTTC.

This clonotype appeared many times. This sequence joins TRBV7-9 and TRBJ1-2; no clear D. Germline loops: CDR1 SEHNR, CDR2 FQNEAQ (reference sequence). The CDR3 is made up of 15 amino acids. Deletions cut 5 bases from V and 2 bases from J, with 15 bases between. The CDR3 protein is CASSGMTALNYGYTF. CDR3 DNA: TGTGCCAGCAGCGGAATGACGGCTCTAAACTATGGCTACACCTTC.

This clonotype has ten or more counts. The genes are TRBV4-3 and TRBJ2-7; D is possibly TRBD2 (6 bases). V lost 0 bases and J lost 2, with 11 bases in between. The CDR3 is 15 residues long. CDR1 LGHNA and CDR2 YSLEER come from the germline V gene. The CDR3 coding sequence is TGCGCCAGCAGCCAAGATGCGGGGAACACCTACGAGCAGTACTTC. As protein: CASSQDAGNTYEQYF.

This clonotype was seen at least ten times. The chain employs TRBV6-1 and TRBJ1-2, with D hard to call. The CDR3 has 12 amino acids. V was clipped by 7 bases and J by 6 bases, with 12 bases between them. The germline V gene encodes CDR1 MNHNS and CDR2 SASEGT. DNA of the CDR3: TGTGCCAGCACCGGGAGATTTGATGGCTACACCTTC. Its protein product is CASTGRFDGYTF.